Below are 21 T cell receptor beta chains sequenced from a single sample in a study of beta chain features in type 1 diabetes (dated by TCRdb to 2017 to 2018). The receptor library was made with the immunoSEQ multiplex PCR assay. The entire amount of isolated RNA was reverse transcribed using the High Capacity cDNA Reverse Transcription Kit, so the sequenced TCRB transcripts were expressed ones. TCRdb took this table from immuneACCESS and kept in-frame rearrangements with V and J called. Such tables lack part of the clones; where checked against another copy, unresolved V genes explain under half of the gap, and the rest is unexplained. The sample profile shows some 99,000 clones; around 40% of them were found once. Over 0.065% of the sample lies in the top ten. Sample: stem cell memory CD4+ T cells from blood. Sample cell subset or site, as interpreted from the label and publication: stem cell-like memory CD4+ T cells. These receptors originate from a young woman in good health.

The chain combines TRBV18 with TRBJ1-2, with 7 bases lining up with TRBD1. The CDR3 totals 15 residues. V shed 2 bases, J shed 1 base, and the junction held 4 bases outside the gene matches. CDR1 and CDR2 (germline): KGHSH, LQKENI. The chain's CDR3 is CASSPRTGDNYGYTF. The CDR3 nucleotides read TGTGCCAGCTCACCAAGGACAGGTGATAACTATGGCTACACCTTC.

V gene TRBV27 combines with J gene TRBJ2-1, with 8 bases aligning to TRBD2. Germline V gene sequence: CDR1 MNHEY, CDR2 SMNVEV (reference sequence). Germline trimming cut 3 bases from V and 4 bases from J; bases unmatched to any gene: 5. The CDR3 has 15 amino acids. The DNA of the CDR3 is TGTGCCAGCAGTTTTTTAGCGGGAAGGTACAATGAGCAGTTCTTC. Translating it yields CASSFLAGRYNEQFF.

The chain links TRBV2 to TRBJ2-7; a weak D match, TRBD2 (5 bases). The CDR3 is 15 residues long. V was trimmed by 3 bases and J by 2 bases, leaving 14 bases between them. Germline lookup yields CDR1 SNHLY and CDR2 FYNNEI. The CDR3 DNA is TGTGCCAGCAGTGATCGAGAAGGAGGAACCTACGAGCAGTACTTC. Protein product: CASSDREGGTYEQYF.

In this sample, this clone turned up a few times. This rearrangement joins TRBV4-1 to TRBJ2-6, with D uncertain. The CDR3 totals 16 residues. Looked up from germline, CDR1 is MGHRA and CDR2 is YSYEKL. The V end was cut by 0 bases, the J end by 2 bases, with 8 bases between. The CDR3 loop is CASSQDQNPGANVLTF. Written as DNA, the CDR3 is TGCGCCAGCAGCCAAGATCAGAACCCTGGGGCCAACGTCCTGACTTTC.

The chain is built from TRBV10-3 and TRBJ2-7; D unresolved. CDR1 and CDR2 from the germline V gene are ENHRY and SYGVKD. The CDR3 is 15 residues long. Trimming took off 0 bases at V and 0 bases at J, with 9 bases between the two ends. Here the CDR3 DNA reads TGTGCCATCAGTGAGTCTGTGCGGAGCTCCTACGAGCAGTACTTC. It codes for CAISESVRSSYEQYF.

This clone came up a few times. The chain combines TRBV28 with TRBJ2-7; TRBD2 aligns across 7 bases. CDR1 MDHEN and CDR2 SYDVKM come from the germline V gene. The CDR3 is 15 residues long. V dropped 4 bases and J dropped 6; count of bases not matched to a gene: 12. DNA for the CDR3: TGTGCCAGCAGTTCCTGGGGGGGAGAATTCTCCGAGCAGTACTTC. This encodes CASSSWGGEFSEQYF.

The chain uses TRBV7-3 and TRBJ2-1, with 11 bases matching TRBD2. The CDR3 is made up of 15 amino acids. Germline CDR1 SGHTA, CDR2 FQGTGA. V shed 5 bases, J shed 9 bases, and the junction held 9 bases outside the gene matches. The CDR3 region is CASSALGLAAGEQFF. In nucleotides, the CDR3 is TGTGCCAGCAGCGCCCTGGGACTAGCGGCGGGTGAGCAGTTCTTC.

The table lists this clone with a few counts. The rearrangement links TRBV29-1 to TRBJ2-3; 8 nucleotides match TRBD2. Germline CDR1 and CDR2: SQVTM and ANQGSEA. V shed 0 bases and J 2 bases; nucleotides not matched to a gene: 7. This CDR3 spans 16 amino acids. The CDR3 spells CSVEDPSGYYTDTQYF. The CDR3 coding sequence is TGCAGCGTTGAAGATCCTAGCGGGTATTACACAGATACGCAGTATTTT.

This clone turned up a few times. The V call is TRBV7-6, the J call TRBJ1-4; TRBD1 matches at 7 bases. This CDR3 is built from 17 residues. Trimming at V came to 1 base and at J to 1 base, leaving 6 bases not matched to a gene. CDR1 is SGHVS, CDR2 FNYEAQ, per germline. The CDR3 here is CASSLVGGARTNEKLFF. The CDR3 region has the DNA TGTGCCAGCAGCTTAGTAGGGGGCGCCCGAACTAATGAAAAACTGTTTTTT.

The V and J genes are TRBV28 and TRBJ2-7; 9 nucleotides match TRBD2. Germline CDR1 and CDR2: MDHEN and SYDVKM. Germline trimming cut 0 bases from V and 3 bases from J; bases unmatched to any gene: 6. This CDR3 has 16 residues. Here the CDR3 DNA reads TGTGCCAGCAGTTTATGGACGTCTAGCGGGATCTACGAGCAGTACTTC. It encodes CASSLWTSSGIYEQYF.

In this sample, this clone turned up a few times. The chain employs TRBV29-1 and TRBJ2-3; 7 bases map to TRBD1. This CDR3 has 14 residues. The germline V gene has CDR1 SQVTM and CDR2 ANQGSEA. V gave up 2 bases and J gave up 8 bases; unmatched junction bases: 10. This CDR3 is CSVEFPPTGRTQYF. The CDR3 nucleotides are TGCAGCGTTGAATTCCCCCCGACAGGGCGTACGCAGTATTTT.

The V call is TRBV6-5, the J call TRBJ2-1; possibly TRBD2 for D (5 bases). Trimming stripped 6 bases from V and 5 bases from J, with 14 bases between. CDR1 is MNHEY and CDR2 is SVGAGI in the germline V gene. CDR3 size: 14 residues. The CDR3 sequence is CASRNPGENNEQFF. For the CDR3, the DNA is TGTGCCAGCAGGAACCCCGGGGAGAACAATGAGCAGTTCTTC.

The V call is TRBV28, the J call TRBJ1-2; D call uncertain. This CDR3 is built from 14 residues. Per germline, CDR1 MDHEN and CDR2 SYDVKM. Trimming left V 10 bases short and J 4 bases short, with 19 bases between. The CDR3 sequence: CAIRQSGLTYGYTF. The DNA of the CDR3 is TGTGCCATCCGGCAAAGCGGTCTTACCTATGGCTACACCTTC.

J is TRBJ1-5 and V is TRBV29-1; tentative D call: TRBD1 (5 bases). Germline CDR1 and CDR2: SQVTM and ANQGSEA. Trimming stripped 8 bases from V and 0 bases from J, with 11 bases between. The CDR3 extends over 13 amino acids. CDR3 sequence reads: CSLLGGSNQPQHF. CDR3 in DNA: TGCAGCCTACTCGGGGGTAGCAATCAGCCCCAGCATTTT.

The V call is TRBV6-5, the J call TRBJ2-1, with 16 bases aligning to TRBD2. This CDR3 is 15 amino acids long. Trimming removed 4 bases from V and 9 bases from J; junction bases left unmatched: 3. Germline V gene sequence: CDR1 MNHEY, CDR2 SVGAGI. CDR3 residues: CASSSGTSGRGEQFF. Written as DNA, the CDR3 is TGTGCCAGCAGTTCCGGGACTAGCGGGAGGGGTGAGCAGTTCTTC.

This clone was recorded once. The chain couples TRBV6-6 to TRBJ2-2; 7 bases line up with TRBD2. This CDR3 has 15 amino acids. The J segment lost 13 bases and the V segment lost 1 base, leaving 12 bases of the junction unmatched. Germline CDR1 reads MNHNY; CDR2 reads SVGAGI (reference sequence). Here the CDR3 DNA reads TGTGCCAGCAGTTACTTGAGCGGGGTCGAGGGGCGGCTGTTTTTT. It translates to CASSYLSGVEGRLFF.

This clone was counted only a few times. The chain's CDR3 is CASSPWQMTGELFF. CDR3 coding DNA: TGTGCCAGCTCACCATGGCAAATGACCGGGGAGCTGTTTTTT. The chain combines TRBV18 with TRBJ2-2; no reliable D call. From germline, CDR1 is KGHSH and CDR2 LQKENI. V dropped 2 bases and J dropped 5 bases, with 9 bases sitting between them. The CDR3 length is 14 residues.

The chain recombines TRBV7-2 with TRBJ2-2, with D perhaps matching TRBD1 (6 bases). The germline gives CDR1 SGHTA, CDR2 FQGNSA. Trimming cost V 2 bases and J 4 bases, with 11 bases left between them. The CDR3 consists of 15 residues. CDR3 region: CASSLRGSLTGELFF. For the CDR3, the DNA is TGTGCCAGCAGCTTAAGGGGGTCTCTCACCGGGGAGCTGTTTTTT.

J is TRBJ2-1 and V is TRBV9; D is perhaps TRBD1 (6 bases). Germline CDR1 SGDLS, CDR2 YYNGEE. The V and J ends lost 1 base and 1 base respectively, with 12 bases between them. The CDR3 is 16 amino acids. As DNA, the CDR3 is TGTGCCAGCAGCGTAAGGGGGAGAGGGTCCTACAATGAGCAGTTCTTC. Translating it yields CASSVRGRGSYNEQFF.

The chain couples TRBV5-4 to TRBJ2-5; tentative D call: TRBD1 (5 bases). The V end was cut by 8 bases, the J end by 7 bases, with 24 bases between. Per germline, CDR1 SGHNT and CDR2 YYREEE (reference sequence). This CDR3 contains 15 residues. CDR3 region: CASFTRQGVKRTQYF. The DNA for the CDR3 is TGTGCCAGTTTTACGAGGCAGGGCGTGAAGCGGACCCAGTACTTC.

In this sample, this clone turned up a few times. The chain employs TRBV19 and TRBJ1-5; perhaps TRBD1 as D (6 bases). The germline CDR1 and CDR2 sequences are LNHDA and SQIVND (reference sequence). This CDR3 has 17 residues. The CDR3 DNA follows: TGTGCGACATCCCGCGTTCCCCGGGACATACTAAATCAGCCCCAGCATTTT. Its translation: CATSRVPRDILNQPQHF.